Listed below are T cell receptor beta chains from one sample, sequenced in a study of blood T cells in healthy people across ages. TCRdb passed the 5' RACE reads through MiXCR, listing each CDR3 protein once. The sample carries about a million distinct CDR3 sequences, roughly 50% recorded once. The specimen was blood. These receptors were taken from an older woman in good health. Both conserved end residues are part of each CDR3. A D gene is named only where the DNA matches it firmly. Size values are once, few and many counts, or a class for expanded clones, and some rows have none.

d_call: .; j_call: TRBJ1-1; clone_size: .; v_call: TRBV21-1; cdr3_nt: TGTGCCAGCAGCAAACGGGATACCATGAACACTGAAGCTTTCTTT; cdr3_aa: CASSKRDTMNTEAFF
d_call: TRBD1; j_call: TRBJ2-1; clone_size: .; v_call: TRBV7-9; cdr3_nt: TGTGCCAGCAGCACCCCTCCGGGACAGCTCTCCTATAATGAGCAGTTCTTC; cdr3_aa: CASSTPPGQLSYNEQFF
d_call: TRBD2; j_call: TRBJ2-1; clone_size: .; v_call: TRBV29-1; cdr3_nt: TGCAGCGTTGCTGGCGGGAGGCAGTCCTACAATGAGCAGTTCTTC; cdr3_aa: CSVAGGRQSYNEQFF
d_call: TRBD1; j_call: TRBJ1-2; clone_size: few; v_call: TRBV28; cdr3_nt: TGTGCCAGCAGCCAAGGGACAGGGTTTCGAAGCTATGGCTACACCTTC; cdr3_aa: CASSQGTGFRSYGYTF
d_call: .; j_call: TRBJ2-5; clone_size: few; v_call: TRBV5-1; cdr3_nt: TGCGCCAGCAGCGGCGGGACAGCCGATTTGGAGACCCAGTACTTC; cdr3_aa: CASSGGTADLETQYF
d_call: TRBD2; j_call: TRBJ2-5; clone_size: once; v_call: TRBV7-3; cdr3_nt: TGTGCCAGCAGCTTACGGCTAGCGGCCTACAATGAGCAGTACTTC; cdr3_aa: CASSLRLAAYNEQYF
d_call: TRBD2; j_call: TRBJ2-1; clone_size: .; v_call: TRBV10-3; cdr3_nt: TGTGCCATCGATGCTAGCGGGTCAATAATGGAGGAGCAGTTCTTC; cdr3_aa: CAIDASGSIMEEQFF
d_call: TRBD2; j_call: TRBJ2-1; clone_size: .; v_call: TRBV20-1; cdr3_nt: TGCAGTGCTAGATCGCTAGCGGGAGGTAGGAACAATGAGCAGTTCTTC; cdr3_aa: CSARSLAGGRNNEQFF
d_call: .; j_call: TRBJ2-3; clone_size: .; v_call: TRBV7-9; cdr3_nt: TGTGCCAGCAGCTTAGGACAGGTTTTTACGGATACGCAGTATTTT; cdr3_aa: CASSLGQVFTDTQYF
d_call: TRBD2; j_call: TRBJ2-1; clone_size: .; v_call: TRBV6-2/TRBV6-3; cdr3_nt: TGTGCCAGCAGTCTAAGAGGGACTAGTTGGTACAATGAGCAGTTCTTC; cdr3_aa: CASSLRGTSWYNEQFF
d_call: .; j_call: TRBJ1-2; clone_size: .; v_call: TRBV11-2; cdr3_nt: TGTGCCAGCAGCTTAGTGAGGGGAATGGATGCCAACTATGGCTACACCTTC; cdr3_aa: CASSLVRGMDANYGYTF
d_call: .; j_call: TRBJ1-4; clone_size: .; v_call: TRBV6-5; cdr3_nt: TGTGCCAGCAGTTATCAACAGCCAGTCGTTGGTGAAGAACTGTTTTTT; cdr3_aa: CASSYQQPVVGEELFF
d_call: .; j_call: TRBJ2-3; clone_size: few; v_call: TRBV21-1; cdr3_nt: TGTGCCAGCAGCAAAGGGGGTAGCACAGATACGCAGTATTTT; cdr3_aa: CASSKGGSTDTQYF
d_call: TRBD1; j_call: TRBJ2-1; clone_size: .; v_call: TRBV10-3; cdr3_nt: TGTGTCACCGCAGCCAGTTCAGGGGGTAATCGCTCCTACAATGAGCAGTTCTTC; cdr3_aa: CVTAASSGGNRSYNEQFF
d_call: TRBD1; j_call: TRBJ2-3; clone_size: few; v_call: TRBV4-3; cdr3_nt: TGCGCCAGCAGCCAAGATTACAGGGGGGACACAGATACGCAGTATTTT; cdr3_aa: CASSQDYRGDTDTQYF
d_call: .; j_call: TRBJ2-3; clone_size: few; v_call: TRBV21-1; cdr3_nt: TGTGCCAGCAGCGGGGACCGGGAGGGCACAGATACGCAGTATTTT; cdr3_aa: CASSGDREGTDTQYF
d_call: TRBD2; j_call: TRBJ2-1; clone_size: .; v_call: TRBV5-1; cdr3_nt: TGCGCCAGCAGCGATCGACTAGCCCGCTCCTACAATGAGCAGTTCTTC; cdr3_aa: CASSDRLARSYNEQFF
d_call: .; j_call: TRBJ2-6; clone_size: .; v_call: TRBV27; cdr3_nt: TGTGCCAGCAGTCCATATACTGGGGCCAACGTCCTGACTTTC; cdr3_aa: CASSPYTGANVLTF
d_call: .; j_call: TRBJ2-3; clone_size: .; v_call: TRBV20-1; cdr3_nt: TGCAGTGCCCCAAAGAACACAGATACGCAGTATTTT; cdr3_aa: CSAPKNTDTQYF
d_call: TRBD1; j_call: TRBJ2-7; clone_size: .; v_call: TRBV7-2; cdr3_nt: TGTGCCAGCAGCCCGGGCAGGGGGACCCGCGAGCAGTACTTC; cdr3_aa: CASSPGRGTREQYF
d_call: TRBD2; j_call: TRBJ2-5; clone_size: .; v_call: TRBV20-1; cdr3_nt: TGCAGTGCTAGCGGGAATAGCGGGAGGGCAACAGAGACCCAGTACTTC; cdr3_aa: CSASGNSGRATETQYF
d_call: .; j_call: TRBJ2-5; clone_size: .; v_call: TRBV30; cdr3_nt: TGTGCCTGGAGCTACCGACCGGGCCCCGGCCCAGAGACCCAGTACTTC; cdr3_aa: CAWSYRPGPGPETQYF